This T cell receptor (beta chain) originates from a study of cytomegalovirus exposure and HLA in healthy donors. Study results and limitations: In a later analysis, V- and J-gene trimming of beta chains associated with a DCLRE1C missense variant, replicated independently.

Trimming left V 1 base short and J 4 bases short, with 17 bases between. Per the germline V gene, CDR1 is SGHVS and CDR2 is FQNEAQ. This CDR3 comprises 18 residues. The PCR ran on 60 Vbeta and 13 Jbeta primers. Sequencing was performed with immunoSEQ multiplex PCR; in TCRdb, only in-frame clones are kept and a portion is missing. The sample consists of approximately 150,000 clones, over 60% of them appearing once. With respect to this clone: No antigen is known for it.

The chain has TRBV7-8 and TRBJ1-6, with D possibly matching TRBD1 (5 bases). Sample: PBMCs. The sequence came from a woman aged 25 to 45 in good health and CMV-seropositive. CDR3 sequence: CASSLGAGLRFYNSPLHF. CDR3 DNA: TGTGCCAGCAGCTTAGGGGCAGGGCTACGCTTTTATAATTCACCCCTCCACTTT.